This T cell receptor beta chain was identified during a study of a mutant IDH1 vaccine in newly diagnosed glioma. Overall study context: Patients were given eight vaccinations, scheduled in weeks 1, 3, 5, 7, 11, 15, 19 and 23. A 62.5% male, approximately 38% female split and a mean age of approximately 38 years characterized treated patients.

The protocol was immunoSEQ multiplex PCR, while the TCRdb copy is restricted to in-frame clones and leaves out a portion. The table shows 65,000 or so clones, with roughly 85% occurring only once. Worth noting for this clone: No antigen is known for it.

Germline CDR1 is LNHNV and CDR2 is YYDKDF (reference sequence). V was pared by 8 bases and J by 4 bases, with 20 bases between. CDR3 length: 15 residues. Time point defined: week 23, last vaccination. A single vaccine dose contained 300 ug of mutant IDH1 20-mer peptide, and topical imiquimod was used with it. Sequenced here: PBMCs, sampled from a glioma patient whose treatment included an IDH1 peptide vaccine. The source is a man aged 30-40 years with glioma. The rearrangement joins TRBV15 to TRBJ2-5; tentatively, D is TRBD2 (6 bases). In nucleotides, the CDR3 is TGTGCCACCGTGGACACTAAGGAGGGTCCAGAGACCCAGTACTTC. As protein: CATVDTKEGPETQYF.